This TCR beta chain derives from a study of blood T cell repertoires in COVID-19. Authors' analysis steps: Reference gene primers were amplified, and this amplification served to estimate nucleated cell counts. Here immunoSEQ multiplex PCR was the method, and the copy in TCRdb shows in-frame clones only, minus some. The DNA was the basis for D and trimming; V, J and clone size are from that table. This sample has 200,000 to 250,000 clones, with approximately 90% found just once. This CDR3 region has 13 residues. V lost 2 bases and J lost 5, with 9 bases in between. Germline CDR1 is KGHSH and CDR2 is LQKENI. This clone has just a few counts.

This sequence was found in a man in his thirties or forties with COVID-19, enrolled during active disease. The V call is TRBV18, the J call TRBJ2-5; D uncertain. Sequencing was carried out using peripheral blood. Written as DNA, the CDR3 is TGTGCCAGCTCACCAGACACTGCGGAGACCCAGTACTTC. Its protein product is CASSPDTAETQYF.